These T cell receptor beta chains were read from a single sample in a study of blood T cell repertoires in COVID-19. Method: immunoSEQ multiplex PCR; TCRdb's copy keeps in-frame clones and lacks some. This table has 160,000 or so clones, about 79% appearing once. Sequencing input: peripheral blood. Every receptor here comes from a woman aged 45-59 years with acute or convalescent COVID-19. Both conserved end residues are part of each CDR3. A D gene is named only where the DNA matches it firmly. Rows may omit the clone size; those that give it use once, few, many or a size class.

TRBJ2-1 . TRBV5-5 . TGTGCCAGCAGCTTACGATTAGCGGCACATTACATAAATGAGCAGTTCTTC CASSLRLAAHYINEQFF
TRBJ2-1 . TRBV19 . TGTGCCAGTAGTATAGATGCCGTTAGCTCCTACAATGAGCAGTTCTTC CASSIDAVSSYNEQFF
TRBJ2-2 . TRBV2 . TGTGCCAGCAGTAGGCGGGGAGGTCTCACCGGGGAGCTGTTTTTT CASSRRGGLTGELFF
TRBJ1-6 . TRBV11-2 . TGTGCCAGCAGCCCGCAGCAGGGCGGTCGGTCACCCCTCCACTTT CASSPQQGGRSPLHF
TRBJ1-2 once TRBV7-2 TRBD1 TGTGCCAGCAGCTTAGGGGACAGGGGGCTCTATGGCTACACCTTC CASSLGDRGLYGYTF
TRBJ2-1 . TRBV7-2 . TGTGCCAGCAGCCAAACGCGGCTTATTAGCGGTCTGGGTGGGAATGAGCAGTTCTTC CASSQTRLISGLGGNEQFF
TRBJ2-3 . TRBV5-1 TRBD2 TGCGCCAGCAGCTTCGGGGGGTTCACAGATACGCAGTATTTT CASSFGGFTDTQYF
TRBJ2-3 . TRBV4-3 . TGCGCCAGCAGCCAAGAGGGGGGACATACGCAGTATTTT CASSQEGGHTQYF
TRBJ1-5 . TRBV6-5 . TGTGCCAGCAGTTACTTGGGAGGCACGAATCAGCCCCAGCATTTT CASSYLGGTNQPQHF
TRBJ1-2 . TRBV5-1 . TGCGCCAGCAGCACAGTCAACTATGGCTACACCTTC CASSTVNYGYTF
TRBJ1-1 . TRBV5-5 TRBD1 TGTGCCAGCAGCCCACTTCAGACAGGGGTATTTACTGAAGCTTTCTTT CASSPLQTGVFTEAFF
TRBJ2-1 . TRBV18 TRBD2 TGTGCCAGCTCACTGAGGACACCGGGACTAGCAGATGAGCAGTTCTTC CASSLRTPGLADEQFF
TRBJ1-5 . TRBV5-8 TRBD1 TGTGCCAGCAGCATTACAGGGGGCGGTGAACGGCCCCAGCATTTT CASSITGGGERPQHF